This TCR beta chain was captured in a study of shared clonotypes between healthy human individuals. Study summary: CD4 naive and memory got three plates each, CD8 naive two, CD8 memory one.

Sequencing was performed with immunoSEQ multiplex PCR; in TCRdb, only in-frame clones are kept and a portion is missing. The sample holds around 1.9 million clones, just over 90% seen once. Germline lookup yields CDR1 SEHNR and CDR2 FQNEAQ (reference sequence). CDR3 length equals 17 residues. J gave up 4 bases and V 5 bases, and 9 bases lay outside the gene matches. Naive CD8 isolation took CD45RO-negative cells positively selected for CCR7 and excluded terminally differentiated effector memory CD45RA+ cells. The sequencing input was naive CD8+ T cells from PBMCs. The source is a man between 18 and 35 years old in good health. Some clones in this sample may be carry-over from other donors' samples. The rearrangement links TRBV7-9 to TRBJ1-6; 9 bases map to TRBD1. In DNA, the CDR3 is TGTGCCAGCAGCCGGACAGGGGTAGGACTATATAATTCACCCCTCCACTTT. It is translated as CASSRTGVGLYNSPLHF.